The 2 T cell receptor beta chains listed next were all sequenced from one sample in a study of CD8+ T cells in alopecia areata. RNA extraction was followed by reverse transcription into cDNA, which acted as the sequencing template. Only in-frame clones appear in the TCRdb table, and some are missing; sequencing was by immunoSEQ multiplex PCR. The profile shows about 180,000 clones, 53% of them singletons. The treatment was: oral pan-JAK inhibitor, 5-10 mg twice daily. The sequences come from CD8+ T cells sorted from blood, collected at week 24, from a patient treated with tofacitinib. The receptor source for this set is a human donor with alopecia areata.

This clone was recorded a few times. This sequence joins TRBV4-3 and TRBJ2-1, with D possibly matching TRBD2 (6 bases). Germline V lookup: CDR1 LGHNA, CDR2 YSLEER. The germline V and J ends were trimmed by 3 bases and 7 bases, with 10 bases remaining between them. This CDR3 region has 13 residues. CDR3 region: CASSQSLANEQFF. In nucleotides, the CDR3 is TGCGCCAGCAGCCAGAGCCTAGCGAATGAGCAGTTCTTC.

This clone was detected only a few times. CDR3 protein: CASSEAVGEWGKNIQYF. CDR3 coding DNA: TGTGCCAGCAGTGAAGCGGTGGGGGAATGGGGCAAAAACATTCAGTACTTC. This sequence joins TRBV6-1 and TRBJ2-4; D may be TRBD1 or TRBD2 (5 bases each). V was pared by 0 bases and J by 3 bases, with 15 bases between. CDR3 length: 17 residues. The germline CDR1 and CDR2 sequences are MNHNS and SASEGT.